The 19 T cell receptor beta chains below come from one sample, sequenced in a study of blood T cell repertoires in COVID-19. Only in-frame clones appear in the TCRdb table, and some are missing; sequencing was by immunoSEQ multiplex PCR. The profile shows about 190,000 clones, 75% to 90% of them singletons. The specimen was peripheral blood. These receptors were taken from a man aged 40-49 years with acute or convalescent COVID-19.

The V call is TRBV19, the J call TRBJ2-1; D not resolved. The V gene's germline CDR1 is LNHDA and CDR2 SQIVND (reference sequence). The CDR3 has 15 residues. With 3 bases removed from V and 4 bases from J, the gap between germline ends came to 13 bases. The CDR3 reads CASSITTLAYNEQFF. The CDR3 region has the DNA TGTGCCAGTAGTATTACGACACTCGCTTACAATGAGCAGTTCTTC. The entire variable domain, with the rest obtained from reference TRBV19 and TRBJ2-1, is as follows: DGGITQSPKYLFRKEGQNVTLSCEQNLNHDAMYWYRQDPGQGLRLIYYSQIVNDFQKGDIAEGYSVSREKKESFPLTVTSAQKNPTAFYLCASSITTLAYNEQFFGPGTRLTVL.

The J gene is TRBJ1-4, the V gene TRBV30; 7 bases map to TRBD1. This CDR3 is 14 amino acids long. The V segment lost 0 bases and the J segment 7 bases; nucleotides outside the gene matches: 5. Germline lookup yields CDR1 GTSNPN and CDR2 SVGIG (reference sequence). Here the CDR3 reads CAWSVDRVSEKLFF. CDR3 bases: TGTGCCTGGAGTGTAGACAGGGTTTCTGAAAAACTGTTTTTT. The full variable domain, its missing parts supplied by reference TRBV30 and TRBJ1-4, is SQTIHQWPATLVQPVGSPLSLECTVEGTSNPNLYWYRQAAGRGLQLLFYSVGIGQISSEVPQNLSASRPQDRQFILSSKKLLLSDSGFYLCAWSVDRVSEKLFFGSGTQLSVL.

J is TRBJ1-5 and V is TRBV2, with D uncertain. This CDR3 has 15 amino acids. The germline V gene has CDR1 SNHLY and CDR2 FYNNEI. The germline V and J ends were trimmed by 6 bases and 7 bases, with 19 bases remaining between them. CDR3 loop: CASRGPGGREQPQHF. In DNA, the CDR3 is TGTGCCAGCAGGGGCCCGGGTGGGAGAGAGCAGCCCCAGCATTTT. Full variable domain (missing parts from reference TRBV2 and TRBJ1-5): EPEVTQTPSHQVTQMGQEVILRCVPISNHLYFYWYRQILGQKVEFLVSFYNNEISEKSEIFDDQFSVERPDGSNFTLKIRSTKLEDSAMYFCASRGPGGREQPQHFGDGTRLSIL.

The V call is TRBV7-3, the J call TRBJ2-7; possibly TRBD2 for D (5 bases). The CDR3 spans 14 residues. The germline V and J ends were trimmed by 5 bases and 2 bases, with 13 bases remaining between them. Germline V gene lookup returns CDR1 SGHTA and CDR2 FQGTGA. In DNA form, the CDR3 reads TGTGCCAGCAGCCGCACGAGCGGAACCTACGAGCAGTACTTC. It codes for CASSRTSGTYEQYF.

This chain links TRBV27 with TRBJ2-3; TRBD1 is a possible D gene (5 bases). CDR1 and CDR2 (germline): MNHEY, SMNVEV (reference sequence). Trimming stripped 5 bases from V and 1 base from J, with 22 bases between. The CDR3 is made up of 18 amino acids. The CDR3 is CASSEAPRGPSGTDTQYF. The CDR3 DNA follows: TGTGCCAGCAGTGAGGCCCCTAGGGGTCCTTCTGGCACAGATACGCAGTATTTT.

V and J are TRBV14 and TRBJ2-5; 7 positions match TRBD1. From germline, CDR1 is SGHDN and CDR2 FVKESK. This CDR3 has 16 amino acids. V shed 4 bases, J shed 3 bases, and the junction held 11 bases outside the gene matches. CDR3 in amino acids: CASSPIGQGVKETQYF. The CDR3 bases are TGTGCCAGCAGCCCCATCGGGCAGGGGGTGAAAGAGACCCAGTACTTC.

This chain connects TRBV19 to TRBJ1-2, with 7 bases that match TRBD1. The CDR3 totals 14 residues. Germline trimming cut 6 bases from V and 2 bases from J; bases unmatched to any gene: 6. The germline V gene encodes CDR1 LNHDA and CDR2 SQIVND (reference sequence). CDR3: CASRRETGNYGYTF. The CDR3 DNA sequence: TGTGCCAGTAGACGGGAGACAGGGAACTATGGCTACACCTTC. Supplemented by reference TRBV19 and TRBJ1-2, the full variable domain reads DGGITQSPKYLFRKEGQNVTLSCEQNLNHDAMYWYRQDPGQGLRLIYYSQIVNDFQKGDIAEGYSVSREKKESFPLTVTSAQKNPTAFYLCASRRETGNYGYTFGSGTRLTVV.

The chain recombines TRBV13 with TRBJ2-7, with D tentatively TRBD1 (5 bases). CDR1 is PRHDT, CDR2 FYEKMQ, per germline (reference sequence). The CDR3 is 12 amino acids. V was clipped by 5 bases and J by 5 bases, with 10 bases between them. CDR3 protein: CASSRGRDEQYF. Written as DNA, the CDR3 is TGTGCCAGCAGCAGGGGTCGGGACGAGCAGTACTTC.

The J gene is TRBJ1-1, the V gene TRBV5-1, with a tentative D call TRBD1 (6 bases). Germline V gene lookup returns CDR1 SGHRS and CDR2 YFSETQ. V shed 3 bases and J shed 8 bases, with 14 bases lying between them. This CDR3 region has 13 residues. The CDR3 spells CASSWADSMEAFF. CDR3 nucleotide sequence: TGCGCCAGCAGCTGGGCGGACAGCATGGAAGCTTTCTTT.

In DNA, the CDR3 is TGTGCCTGGACGGCGACAGGGGGAGCTTTCTTT. Translation: CAWTATGGAFF. The rearrangement links TRBV30 to TRBJ1-1, with 9 nucleotides matching TRBD1. The CDR3 is 11 residues long. After removal of 4 bases from V and 10 bases from J, the junction contained 4 bases not matched to a gene. CDR1 GTSNPN and CDR2 SVGIG come from the germline V gene (reference sequence).

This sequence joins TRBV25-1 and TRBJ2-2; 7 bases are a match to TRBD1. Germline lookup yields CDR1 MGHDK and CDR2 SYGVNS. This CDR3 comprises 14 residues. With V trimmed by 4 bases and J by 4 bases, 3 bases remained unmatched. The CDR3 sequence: CASSGQGGTGELFF. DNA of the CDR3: TGTGCCAGCAGTGGACAGGGTGGCACCGGGGAGCTGTTTTTT.

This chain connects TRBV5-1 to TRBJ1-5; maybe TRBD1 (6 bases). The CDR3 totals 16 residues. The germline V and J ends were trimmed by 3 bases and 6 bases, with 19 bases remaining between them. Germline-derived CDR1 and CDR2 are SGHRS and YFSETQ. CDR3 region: CASSSGLGGPSQPQHF. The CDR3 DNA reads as TGCGCCAGCAGCTCGGGACTGGGGGGGCCGAGTCAGCCCCAGCATTTT.

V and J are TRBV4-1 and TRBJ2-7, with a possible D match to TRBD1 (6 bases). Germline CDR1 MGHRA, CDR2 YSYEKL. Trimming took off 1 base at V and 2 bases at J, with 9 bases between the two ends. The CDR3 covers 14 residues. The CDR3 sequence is CASSQAGQTYEQYF. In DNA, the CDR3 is TGCGCCAGCAGCCAAGCCGGACAGACCTACGAGCAGTACTTC.

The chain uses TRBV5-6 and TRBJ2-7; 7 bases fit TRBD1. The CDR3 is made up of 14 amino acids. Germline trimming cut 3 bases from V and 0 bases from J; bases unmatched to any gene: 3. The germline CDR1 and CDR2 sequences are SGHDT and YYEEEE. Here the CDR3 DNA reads TGTGCCAGCAGCTCCCCAGGGGGCTCCTACGAGCAGTACTTC. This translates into CASSSPGGSYEQYF.

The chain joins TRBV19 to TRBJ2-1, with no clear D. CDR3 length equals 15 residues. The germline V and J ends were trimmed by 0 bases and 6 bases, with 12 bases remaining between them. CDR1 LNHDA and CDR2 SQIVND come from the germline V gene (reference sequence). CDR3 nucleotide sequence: TGTGCCAGTAGTATAGATCCCGGCCCGGGCAATGAGCAGTTCTTC. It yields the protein CASSIDPGPGNEQFF.

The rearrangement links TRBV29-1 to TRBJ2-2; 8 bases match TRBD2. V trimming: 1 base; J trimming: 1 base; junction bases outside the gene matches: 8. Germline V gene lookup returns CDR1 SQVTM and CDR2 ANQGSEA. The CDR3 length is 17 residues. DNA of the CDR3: TGCAGCGTTGAAGGGTTTGGACTAGCAGAGAACACCGGGGAGCTGTTTTTT. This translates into CSVEGFGLAENTGELFF.

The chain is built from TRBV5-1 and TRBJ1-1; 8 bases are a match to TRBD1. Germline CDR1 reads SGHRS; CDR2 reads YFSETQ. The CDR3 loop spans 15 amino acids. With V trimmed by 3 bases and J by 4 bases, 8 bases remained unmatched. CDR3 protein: CASSSPETGGTEAFF. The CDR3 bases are TGCGCCAGCAGCTCACCGGAAACAGGGGGCACTGAAGCTTTCTTT.

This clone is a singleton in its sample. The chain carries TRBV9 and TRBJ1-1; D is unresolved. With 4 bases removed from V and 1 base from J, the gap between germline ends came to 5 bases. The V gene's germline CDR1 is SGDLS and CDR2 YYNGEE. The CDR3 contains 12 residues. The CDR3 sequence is CASSQSNTEAFF. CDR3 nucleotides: TGTGCCAGCAGCCAGTCGAACACTGAAGCTTTCTTT.

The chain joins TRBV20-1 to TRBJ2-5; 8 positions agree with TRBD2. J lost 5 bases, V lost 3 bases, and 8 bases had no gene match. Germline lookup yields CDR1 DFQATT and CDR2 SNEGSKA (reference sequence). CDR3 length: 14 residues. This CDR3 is CSASRGGPEETQYF. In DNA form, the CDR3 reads TGCAGTGCTAGTCGGGGGGGGCCGGAGGAGACCCAGTACTTC.